This T cell receptor (beta chain) was sequenced in a study of cytomegalovirus exposure and HLA in healthy donors. Overall study results and limits: TCR sequences were mostly rare, though some public TCRs occurred in many donors. Subsequent analysis showed first-cohort TCR clusters tending to co-occur in some 110 validation repertoires. A list of 150 or so TCR beta chains associated with cytomegalovirus was given.

To note about this clone: Antigen: not known.

It was the approximately 110-subject validation cohort, separate from the approximately 690-subject first cohort, to which the donors belonged. Sequencing used immunoSEQ multiplex PCR; TCRdb keeps in-frame clones, though not all of them. The sample has some 80,000 clones, almost 97% seen once; the top ten hold roughly 1.6%. CDR1 and CDR2 (germline): SGHRS, YFSETQ. V was shortened by 0 bases and J by 6 bases, with 9 bases between the two germline ends. CDR3 length: 13 amino acids. The chain employs TRBV5-1 and TRBJ1-1; unclear D gene. The receptor was isolated from a man between 18 and 35 years old in good health and CMV-seropositive. Sequencing used PBMCs. CDR3 in amino acids: CASSLAGVSEAFF. The CDR3 region has the DNA TGCGCCAGCAGCTTGGCCGGAGTGTCTGAAGCTTTCTTT.